This T cell receptor beta chain emerged from a study of T cell changes during pregnancy in multiple sclerosis. The CDR3 has 15 residues. With 0 bases clipped from V and 0 bases from J, the junction kept 1 base outside the gene matches. The germline V gene has CDR1 SGHTS and CDR2 YDEGEE. Clones were sequenced by immunoSEQ multiplex PCR, and TCRdb holds only the in-frame ones, with some missing. The sample records around 110,000 clones, roughly nine tenths being singletons. The sequence derives from a female donor with multiple sclerosis, enrolled in a pregnancy study. The rearrangement uses TRBV5-8 and TRBJ2-3, with 7 bases fitting TRBD1. The input for sequencing was peripheral blood, taken before pregnancy. CDR3 sequence (DNA): TGTGCCAGCAGCTTGGAGGGACAGAGCACAGATACGCAGTATTTT. Translated, it gives CASSLEGQSTDTQYF. The full variable domain, its missing parts supplied by reference TRBV5-8 and TRBJ2-3, is EAGVTQSPTHLIKTRGQQATLRCSPISGHTSVYWYQQALGLGLQFLLWYDEGEERNRGNFPPRFSGRQFPNYSSELNVNALELEDSALYLCASSLEGQSTDTQYFGPGTRLTVL.